This passage covers 9 T cell receptor beta chains from one sample sequenced in a study of neurological immune-mediated disorders. MiXCR was run by TCRdb on the 5' RACE reads, yielding one entry per CDR3 protein. The sample consists of 72,000 or so distinct CDR3 sequences, approximately 17% of them appearing once. The sequencing sample was made of PBMCs. The receptors come from a woman in her forties in good health.

This clonotype was seen at least ten times. This chain connects TRBV18 to TRBJ2-5; tentatively, D is TRBD2 (6 bases). Deletions cut 2 bases from V and 5 bases from J, with 18 bases between. Per the germline V gene, CDR1 is KGHSH and CDR2 is LQKENI. CDR3 length: 16 residues. CDR3 in amino acids: CASSPIIEGGAETQYF. CDR3 nucleotides: TGTGCCAGCTCACCAATCATAGAGGGAGGAGCGGAGACCCAGTACTTC.

This clonotype has ten or more counts. The rearrangement uses TRBV6-2 or TRBV6-3 and TRBJ2-5; D unclear. V was pared by 8 bases and J by 0 bases, with 13 bases between. Germline CDR1 and CDR2: MNHEY and SVGEGT. The CDR3 has 14 amino acids. The CDR3 sequence: CASGDGRDQETQYF. CDR3 coding DNA: TGTGCCAGCGGAGACGGTAGGGACCAAGAGACCCAGTACTTC.

In this sample, this clonotype turned up many times. The V and J genes are TRBV20-1 and TRBJ2-1; D not certain. The CDR3 loop spans 14 amino acids. Per the germline V gene, CDR1 is DFQATT and CDR2 is SNEGSKA (reference sequence). V lost 3 bases and J 8 bases, leaving 17 bases between the germline ends. CDR3 DNA: TGCAGTGCTAGTACTCCTGCACCGACCCATGAGCAGTTCTTC. Protein product: CSASTPAPTHEQFF.

This clonotype was picked up many times. This rearrangement joins TRBV18 to TRBJ2-3; D is possibly TRBD1 or TRBD2 (5 bases each). Per the germline V gene, CDR1 is KGHSH and CDR2 is LQKENI. V lost 3 bases and J lost 2, with 15 bases in between. The CDR3 is 16 residues long. The CDR3 DNA reads as TGTGCCAGCTCACCCGCCTATGGGGGAACCACAGATACGCAGTATTTT. Its translation is CASSPAYGGTTDTQYF. The complete variable domain, with remaining parts taken from reference TRBV18 and TRBJ2-3, reads NAGVMQNPRHLVRRRGQEARLRCSPMKGHSHVYWYRQLPEEGLKFMVYLQKENIIDESGMPKERFSAEFPKEGPSILRIQQVVRGDSAAYFCASSPAYGGTTDTQYFGPGTRLTVL.

The table lists this clonotype with many counts. The chain employs TRBV6-8 and TRBJ1-6; tentative D call: TRBD1 (5 bases). V gave up 2 bases and J gave up 6 bases, with 29 bases separating them. CDR1 and CDR2 (germline): MNHGY, SAAAGT. This CDR3 has 21 amino acids. This CDR3 is CASSYQPSLTGTPNSNSPLHF. The CDR3, as DNA: TGTGCCAGCAGTTACCAACCATCTTTGACCGGGACGCCAAACTCTAATTCACCCCTCCACTTT.

This clonotype was observed many times. The chain employs TRBV6-2 or TRBV6-3 and TRBJ1-2; D is ambiguous. Trimming left V 2 bases short and J 2 bases short, with 6 bases between. CDR1 is MNHEY and CDR2 is SVGEGT in the germline V gene. This CDR3 spans 13 amino acids. The CDR3: CASSYEGNYGYTF. The CDR3, as DNA: TGTGCCAGCAGTTACGAGGGAAACTATGGCTACACCTTC.

This clonotype was counted at least ten times. V is TRBV5-1 and J is TRBJ2-3; 12 positions agree with TRBD2. Germline loops: CDR1 SGHRS, CDR2 YFSETQ. The CDR3 is 16 residues long. J gave up 2 bases and V 3 bases, and 4 bases lay outside the gene matches. CDR3 in DNA: TGCGCCAGCAGCTCCGGACTAGCGGGAATCACAGATACGCAGTATTTT. This translates into CASSSGLAGITDTQYF.

V and J are TRBV19 and TRBJ1-5; possible D gene TRBD1, 5 bases. V lost 3 bases and J 5 bases, leaving 14 bases between the germline ends. This CDR3 has 15 residues. CDR1 is LNHDA and CDR2 is SQIVND in the germline V gene (reference sequence). The CDR3 nucleotides read TGTGCCAGTAGTATTCAAGGGGACGTAGATCAGCCCCAGCATTTT. It translates to CASSIQGDVDQPQHF.

This clonotype was detected ten times or more. The V call is TRBV6-1, the J call TRBJ2-5; D ambiguous. This CDR3 spans 15 amino acids. Germline CDR1 is MNHNS and CDR2 is SASEGT. V lost 3 bases and J 1 base, leaving 12 bases between the germline ends. CDR3 nucleotides: TGTGCCAGCAGTGACGATATAGGAGTCCAAGAGACCCAGTACTTC. Translated: CASSDDIGVQETQYF.